One and the same sample provided the 3 T cell receptor beta chains below, sequenced in a study of blood T cell repertoires in COVID-19. Repertoires were generated with immunoSEQ multiplex PCR, while TCRdb's copy carries only in-frame clones and drops some. The sample consists of about 320,000 clones, about 87% of them appearing once. Sequenced: peripheral blood. The receptors here all came from a woman under 40 with COVID-19, enrolled during active disease.

The chain couples TRBV4-1 to TRBJ1-5, with D possibly being TRBD1 (5 bases). The germline CDR1 and CDR2 sequences are MGHRA and YSYEKL. The ends were cut back, 1 base at V and 4 bases at J, with 11 bases in the middle. The length of the CDR3 is 15 residues. The CDR3 loop is CASSQVSGDNQPQHF. CDR3 bases: TGCGCCAGCAGCCAAGTTTCGGGGGATAATCAGCCCCAGCATTTT.

This rearrangement joins TRBV3-1 (or the pseudogene TRBV3-2) to TRBJ2-1; 8 nucleotides agree with TRBD1. The junction had 11 bases not matched to a gene; V was cut back by 4 bases and J by 9 bases. The CDR3 totals 15 residues. Germline V CDR1 and CDR2: LGHDT, YNNKEL (reference sequence). CDR3 sequence: CASSPQGAGHGEQFF. The CDR3 bases are TGTGCCAGCAGCCCCCAGGGGGCAGGCCATGGTGAGCAGTTCTTC.

The genes are TRBV6-2 or TRBV6-3 and TRBJ2-7, with D tentatively TRBD1 (6 bases). With 8 bases removed from V and 6 bases from J, the gap between germline ends came to 11 bases. This CDR3 is 11 amino acids long. Looked up from germline, CDR1 is MNHEY and CDR2 is SVGEGT. CDR3 loop: CASGLRGEQYF. CDR3 sequence (DNA): TGTGCCAGCGGCCTCAGGGGCGAGCAGTACTTC.